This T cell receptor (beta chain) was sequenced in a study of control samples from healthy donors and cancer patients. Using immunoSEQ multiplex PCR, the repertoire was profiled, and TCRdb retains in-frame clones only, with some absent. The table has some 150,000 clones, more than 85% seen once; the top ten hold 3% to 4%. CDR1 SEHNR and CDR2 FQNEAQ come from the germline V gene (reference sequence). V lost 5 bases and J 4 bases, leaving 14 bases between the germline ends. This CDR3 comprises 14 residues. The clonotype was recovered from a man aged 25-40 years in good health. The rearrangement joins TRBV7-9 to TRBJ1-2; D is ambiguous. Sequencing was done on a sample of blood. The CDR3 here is CASSPSLSSYGYTF. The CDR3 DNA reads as TGTGCCAGCAGCCCGAGCCTCAGCAGCTATGGCTACACCTTC.